The sequence of this T cell receptor (beta chain) was determined in a study of T cell repertoires in ileal Crohn's disease. Study-wide context: About 37% were active smokers at surgery; median disease duration was 7.9 years.

Included were adult ileal or ileocolonic Crohn's patients indicated for ileocolonic resection. To note about this clone: What it recognizes is unknown.

General observations from the study: All patients with clonality above 26.8% had endoscopic recurrence. Compared with non-smokers, active smokers at surgery showed more clonal expansions.

Profiling relied on immunoSEQ multiplex PCR, and the TCRdb table lists in-frame clones only, not all of them. The sample carries approximately 6,300 clones, about 76% recorded once. This CDR3 region has 15 residues. V was clipped by 4 bases and J by 4 bases; unmatched bases: 7. Germline V gene data show CDR1 as SGHDT and CDR2 as YYEEEE. The V gene is TRBV5-6, the J gene TRBJ1-2; 10 bases align to TRBD1. The sample comprised ileal tissue. The TCR originated in an adult with Crohn's disease. CDR3 coding DNA: TGTGCCAGCAGCCCGGACAGGGGGGCCCTCTATGGCTACACCTTC. Protein product: CASSPDRGALYGYTF.